This T cell receptor (beta chain) is drawn from a study of blood T cells in healthy people across ages (dated by TCRdb to between 2015 and 2017). For the wider study: Template switching captured roughly one uniquely barcoded TCR beta cDNA molecule per two T cells in model experiments. Age-related changes in TCR beta repertoire diversity were measured in the study by deep sequencing normalized with unique cDNA molecular identifiers. To avoid experimental bias, donors of different ages were spread randomly across the sequencing lanes. Using the same blood draw, the study looked at two additional independent replicas of 1 million unique cDNA reads for two donors, one aged 18 to 30 and the other aged 80 or older. The donors were split into four age groups: young (average about 16 years), middle-aged (around 37), aged (approximately 60) and long-lived (under 90). General findings and caveats noted by the study authors: As age increased, observed TCR beta diversity per million T cells dropped in a roughly linear way, and a significant reduction was already evident by age 40. Bulk unsorted PBMC profiling prevented conclusive comparison of naive and antigen-experienced compartments. Because the CMV infection status of the donors was unknown, age-related changes in expanded clonotypes may potentially have been confounded. Compared with the aged group, the long-lived group had more naive CD4+ T cells, fewer expanded clones and increased TCR diversity, a pattern suggesting age selection. Estimates of total diversity from one million sequenced T cells were regarded as lower bounds and underestimates. A strong correlation was found between observed TCR beta diversity and the percentage of naive T cells measured by flow cytometry.

Systemically healthy Caucasian individuals from Russia, around 39 in total and aged 6 to 90 years, were included as donors. Approximately 10 milliliters of peripheral blood were collected from each donor into EDTA-treated Vacutainer tubes. Ficoll-Paque density-gradient centrifugation was used to isolate PBMCs, with at least 6 million per sample. Total RNA was extracted from PBMCs with Trizol reagent, with at least 5.5 micrograms obtained per sample. The percentages of naive CD45RAhigh/CD27high T cells were determined by flow cytometry on a PBMC aliquot from every donor. The library was prepared using 5' RACE. Sequencer: Illumina HiSeq 2500. A second 7 to 11 cycle PCR used a sample-barcoded 5' primer and a J-beta primer mix. A template-switch 5' adaptor carrying 12 random nucleotides introduced a unique molecular identifier onto each TCR beta cDNA molecule. Each sample yielded at least 2.5 million CDR3-containing paired-end reads. First-strand cDNA synthesis was performed from all RNA using the Mint cDNA synthesis kit, with priming by a TRBC-specific oligonucleotide. All cDNA was treated with uracil-DNA glycosylase and then went through a first 18-cycle PCR with the universal primers M1SS and BC2_uni_R. The study's processing was this. For normalization, 1 million high-quality reads were randomly selected from each sample, with every read carrying a distinct molecular identifier. Instead of being binned into consensus sequences, reads with shared molecular identifiers were discarded. CDR3 identification, clonotype clustering and error correction used MiTCR with a Q25 quality threshold and the strictest error-elimination algorithm. A nonparametric unseen species model with Euler transformation was used to estimate lower-bound total TCR beta diversity. Clones were called with MiXCR by TCRdb after fastp trimmed the public reads at Q25, and only in-frame beta chains were retained. CDR3 protein sequences are deduplicated, and each keeps its most common genes and DNA. These V and J calls derive from TCRdb rather than the authors' analysis. The sample yields around 970,000 distinct CDR3 sequences; roughly 51% were counted once. Around 21% of the sample goes to the ten largest clones.

According to the germline V gene, CDR1 reads LGHNT and CDR2 reads FRNRAP. Trimmed from V: 1 base; trimmed from J: 7 bases; junction bases lacking a gene match: 4. The CDR3 measures 14 amino acids from cysteine to phenylalanine. The kept DNA is CDR3 alone, 42 bases in frame from the first base. To note about this clonotype: Its specific antigen is unknown. No clone much larger than this one lies a single base away; base qualities are absent.

The rearranged segments are TRBV12-5 and TRBJ2-7; 10 bases in the middle match TRBD2. The source of this sequence is a woman aged 55-69 years in good health. Source material: blood. The DNA reads as follows: TGTGCTAGTGGTTTGGCTAGCGGGAGTTATGAGCAGTACTTC. Its product reads: CASGLASGSYEQYF.